These 22 T cell receptor beta chains were sequenced from one sample in a study of blood T cells in healthy people across ages. It was with a sample-barcoded 5' primer and a J-beta primer mix that a second PCR of roughly 7 to 11 cycles was run. One entry per CDR3 protein, called by TCRdb with MiXCR from the 5' RACE reads. The sample holds 650,000 to 800,000 distinct CDR3 sequences, more than 40% seen once. The sample was blood. The receptors here all came from a man aged 60 to 75 in good health.

This clonotype turned up a few times. The chain uses TRBV29-1 and TRBJ2-7, with 8 bases that match TRBD1. Trimming cost V 7 bases and J 0 bases; bases outside gene matches: 8. The CDR3 runs 14 residues. Germline CDR1 reads SQVTM; CDR2 reads ANQGSEA. CDR3 in DNA: TGCAGCGCTGCCGGCACAGGGGGCTCCTACGAGCAGTACTTC. Protein: CSAAGTGGSYEQYF.

This chain joins TRBV4-1 and TRBJ2-7; D is perhaps TRBD2 (8 bases). V lost 4 bases to trimming and J lost 1 base, with 14 bases between them. The CDR3 length is 15 residues. Germline lookup yields CDR1 MGHRA and CDR2 YSYEKL. The CDR3 DNA reads TGCGCCAGCAGCCCCGGGGGGGACAGTTCCTACGAGCAGTACTTC. It translates to CASSPGGDSSYEQYF.

This clonotype was counted once. The V gene is TRBV12-3 or TRBV12-4, the J gene TRBJ2-1; 7 nucleotides match TRBD2. The CDR3 runs to 14 residues. The junction had 6 bases not matched to a gene; V was cut back by 6 bases and J by 4 bases. DNA of the CDR3: TGTGCCAGCAGAGCCGGGACTACATACAATGAGCAGTTCTTC. The encoded protein is CASRAGTTYNEQFF.

The rearrangement joins TRBV4-3 to TRBJ1-4; tentative D call: TRBD1 (5 bases). Trimming pared 1 base from V and 7 bases from J, leaving 16 bases between. The CDR3 covers 16 residues. Germline assignment: CDR1 LGHNA and CDR2 YSLEER. CDR3 bases: TGCGCCAGCAGCCAAGTCGGGGCAGGCTCTGGTGAAAAACTGTTTTTT. Amino acid sequence: CASSQVGAGSGEKLFF.

This clonotype was counted only a few times. This chain uses TRBV7-9 with TRBJ2-6; TRBD1 agrees at 8 bases. CDR1 and CDR2 (germline): SEHNR, FQNEAQ (reference sequence). V lost 5 bases to trimming and J lost 2 bases; unmatched junction nucleotides: 5. This CDR3 region has 16 residues. CDR3 residues: CASSPGQGTGANVLTF. As DNA, the CDR3 is TGTGCCAGCAGCCCCGGACAGGGAACTGGGGCCAACGTCCTGACTTTC. Together with reference TRBV7-9 and TRBJ2-6, the CDR3 gives the full variable domain: DTGVSQNPRHKITKRGQNVTFRCDPISEHNRLYWYRQTLGQGPEFLTYFQNEAQLEKSRLLSDRFSAERPKGSFSTLEIQRTEQGDSAMYLCASSPGQGTGANVLTFGAGSRLTVL.

This clonotype was picked up a small number of times. CDR3 residues: CASSLEKGAGSEQYF. As DNA, the CDR3 is TGTGCCAGCAGCTTGGAGAAGGGGGCGGGTTCCGAGCAGTACTTC. V gene TRBV5-6 combines with J gene TRBJ2-5; 7 bases agree with TRBD1. The J call is uncertain, as TRBJ2-7 better fits the DNA end. This CDR3 contains 15 residues. Germline V CDR1 and CDR2: SGHDT, YYEEEE.

There are many counts of this clonotype. This sequence joins TRBV5-5 and TRBJ2-1; the D gene is possibly TRBD2 (5 bases). V was trimmed by 5 bases and J by 10 bases, leaving 22 bases between them. Germline CDR1 is SGHKS and CDR2 is YYEKEE (reference sequence). This CDR3 spans 15 amino acids. The CDR3 DNA reads as TGTGCCAGCAGTACGGACGGACTTCGTTTTGAAGAGCAGTTCTTC. This encodes CASSTDGLRFEEQFF.

In this sample, this clonotype turned up many times. The chain links TRBV4-1 to TRBJ1-6; 8 nucleotides match TRBD1. CDR1 and CDR2 (germline): MGHRA, YSYEKL. After removal of 4 bases from V and 10 bases from J, the junction contained 12 bases not matched to a gene. CDR3 size: 16 residues. Here the CDR3 DNA reads TGCGCCAGCAGCCGATCCAATTTACAGGGGGAATCACCCCTCCACTTT. It is translated as CASSRSNLQGESPLHF.

The chain recombines TRBV5-5 with TRBJ2-1; possible D gene TRBD1, 6 bases. Germline values: CDR1 SGHKS, CDR2 YYEKEE (reference sequence). The CDR3 runs to 12 residues. The ends were cut back, 1 base at V and 12 bases at J, with 11 bases in the middle. The DNA of the CDR3 is TGTGCCAGCAGCTTGCCTGGGACAACGCAGTTCTTC. Protein sequence: CASSLPGTTQFF.

The chain is built from TRBV6-5 and TRBJ1-2; no clear D. V was clipped by 8 bases and J by 1 base, with 17 bases between them. CDR1 and CDR2 (germline): MNHEY, SVGAGI. The CDR3 is 15 amino acids. The CDR3 DNA follows: TGTGCCAGCCGCACGATGGGGTCCAATAACTATGGCTACACCTTC. This sequence encodes CASRTMGSNNYGYTF.

The rearrangement links TRBV4-3 to TRBJ1-2, with 8 bases fitting TRBD1. Germline CDR1 LGHNA, CDR2 YSLEER. The J segment lost 4 bases and the V segment lost 0 bases, leaving 7 bases of the junction unmatched. The CDR3 runs 16 residues. Here the CDR3 reads CASSQDGTGTGYGYTF. In DNA, the CDR3 is TGCGCCAGCAGCCAAGATGGAACCGGGACAGGCTATGGCTACACCTTC.

The chain combines TRBV6-5 with TRBJ1-2; TRBD1 is a possible D gene (5 bases). In germline, CDR1 is MNHEY, CDR2 SVGAGI. The CDR3 runs 13 residues. V was cut by 2 bases and J by 8 bases, with 12 bases left in between. The CDR3: CASSYGRVDGYTF. The CDR3 coding sequence is TGTGCCAGCAGTTACGGCAGGGTGGACGGCTACACCTTC.

Regarding this clonotype: No conserved phenylalanine or tryptophan is present at the end of the CDR3, so a read error is the likely explanation. The DNA is omitted, as the CDR3 cannot be located on it reliably, and the CDR3 follows TCRdb's listing. The chain combines TRBV7-8 with TRBJ1-2; the tabulated D call, TRBD1, remains unverified against the DNA. In germline, CDR1 is SGHVS, CDR2 FQNEAQ. The CDR3 spans 14 amino acids, including both terminal residues. Here the CDR3 reads CASSLEAGKGVLHL.

This clonotype has ten or more counts. The chain uses TRBV29-1 and TRBJ1-2; no clear D. From germline, CDR1 is SQVTM and CDR2 ANQGSEA. The ends were cut back, 6 bases at V and 6 bases at J, with 8 bases in the middle. The CDR3 runs 10 residues. The CDR3 loop is CSVLSDGYTF. The CDR3 DNA is TGCAGCGTCCTGAGCGATGGCTACACCTTC. Full variable domain (remainder filled in from reference TRBV29-1 and TRBJ1-2): SAVISQKPSRDICQRGTSLTIQCQVDSQVTMMFWYRQQPGQSLTLIATANQGSEATYESGFVIDKFPISRPNLTFSTLTVSNMSPEDSSIYLCSVLSDGYTFGSGTRLTVV.

This clonotype showed up just once. V is TRBV18 and J is TRBJ1-4; tentatively, D is TRBD1 (5 bases). This CDR3 has 16 residues. Trimming removed 8 bases from V and 7 bases from J, with 23 bases in between. Germline CDR1 reads KGHSH; CDR2 reads LQKENI. The CDR3 here is CASPQTSQGGSEKLFF. DNA for the CDR3: TGTGCCAGCCCCCAGACCAGCCAGGGTGGGAGTGAAAAACTGTTTTTT.

The rearrangement uses TRBV7-2 and TRBJ2-7; D possibly corresponds to TRBD2 (6 bases). This CDR3 contains 15 residues. V was cut by 2 bases and J by 0 bases, with 11 bases left in between. Germline loops: CDR1 SGHTA, CDR2 FQGNSA. CDR3 coding DNA: TGTGCCAGCAGCTTATTGGTCGGGGGCTCCTACGAGCAGTACTTC. Amino acids: CASSLLVGGSYEQYF.

The chain links TRBV7-2 to TRBJ2-7; D is perhaps TRBD2 (6 bases). The CDR3 covers 14 residues. From germline, CDR1 is SGHTA and CDR2 FQGNSA. The V end lost 1 base, the J end lost 0 bases, and 7 bases lay between the germline ends. CDR3 nucleotides: TGTGCCAGCAGCTTAGGAGCGGGCTCCTACGAGCAGTACTTC. Protein: CASSLGAGSYEQYF.

This clonotype has at least ten counts. The chain joins TRBV29-1 to TRBJ2-6, with 8 bases fitting TRBD1. CDR3 length: 17 residues. Per germline, CDR1 SQVTM and CDR2 ANQGSEA. V was pared by 8 bases and J by 0 bases, with 12 bases of the junction left unmatched. In DNA form, the CDR3 reads TGCAGCAAAAACCCGGGACAGGAGAACTCTGGGGCCAACGTCCTGACTTTC. Its translation is CSKNPGQENSGANVLTF.

This clonotype was found a few times. The DNA for the CDR3 is TGTGCCAGCAGTGCGCCTTGGACAGGATATGAGCAGTACTTC. This sequence encodes CASSAPWTGYEQYF. The chain employs TRBV6-2 or TRBV6-3 and TRBJ2-4; 7 bases match TRBD1. Germline CDR1 MNHEY, CDR2 SVGEGT. The trim removed 5 bases at V and 13 bases at J, leaving 14 bases unmatched. The CDR3 extends over 14 amino acids.

This clonotype was counted once. The chain carries TRBV30 and TRBJ1-2; D not resolved. The V gene lost 1 base and the J gene lost 4 bases, with 10 bases spanning the gap. The CDR3 spans 13 residues. Germline V lookup: CDR1 GTSNPN, CDR2 SVGIG (reference sequence). In DNA, the CDR3 is TGTGCCTGGAGTGAGCCGGGCGGCTATGGCTACACCTTC. It specifies CAWSEPGGYGYTF.

The chain is built from TRBV27 and TRBJ2-7; no clear D gene. The CDR3 has 14 residues. Trimming took 3 bases from V and 4 from J, leaving 13 bases between them. Germline CDR1 and CDR2: MNHEY and SMNVEV (reference sequence). This CDR3 is CASSFGSAGYEQYF. DNA of the CDR3: TGTGCCAGCAGTTTCGGGTCTGCCGGGTACGAGCAGTACTTC.

Note on this clonotype: A read error is likely, as this CDR3 ends without the conserved phenylalanine or tryptophan. The rearrangement joins TRBV9 to TRBJ2-7; 7 nucleotides agree with TRBD1. This CDR3 is 14 amino acids long. Germline V gene data show CDR1 as SGDLS and CDR2 as YYNGEE. V trimming: 3 bases; J trimming: 0 bases; junction bases outside the gene matches: 3. The CDR3 is CASSGTGSSYEQYL. DNA of the CDR3: TGTGCCAGCAGCGGGACAGGTTCCTCCTACGAGCAGTACTTG.